This TCR beta chain emerged from a study of identical twins. General study findings and limits: When twins shared out-of-frame alpha sequences, those sequences had excess low generation probability. Insertions were fewer in abundant cord blood beta clonotypes, whereas memory repertoires showed none of this pattern.

The germline V gene has CDR1 DFQATT and CDR2 SNEGSKA (reference sequence). V was trimmed by 3 bases and J by 7 bases, leaving 16 bases between them. This CDR3 is 15 amino acids long. Template switching created a universal primer site, and the cDNA included unique molecular identifiers. TCRdb passed the 5' RACE reads through MiXCR, listing each CDR3 protein once. The sample comprises about 100,000 distinct CDR3 sequences, roughly 6% of which are singletons, and approximately 12% rests with the top ten. Comment on this clonotype: As yet, its antigen is unknown.

Healthy Caucasian individuals made up all the donors. This TCR was sampled from a woman between 50 and 59 years old in good health. The gene calls are TRBV20-1 and TRBJ1-6, with a possible D match to TRBD1 (5 bases). The sample comprised memory T cells sorted from blood. The CDR3 DNA is TGCAGTGCTAGTGCAGGGCTAAATGGAAATTCACCCCTCCACTTT. Translating gives CSASAGLNGNSPLHF.